A selection of T cell receptor beta chains follows, all from one sample in a study of metastatic and nonmetastatic thyroid tumors. TCRdb re-called the PCR reads with MiXCR. The table records about 7,800 clones, less than 35% of them present only once. Sequenced sample: tumor tissue. Receptor source: a female donor with papillary thyroid cancer or a benign thyroid nodule (not recorded which). Some clones in this sample may be carry-over from other donors' samples. Both conserved end residues are part of each CDR3. Each record gives: CDR3 protein, CDR3 DNA, J gene, clone size, CDR3 length, D gene, V gene. D genes are given only for firm matches. Rows may omit the clone size; those that give it use once, few, many or a size class.

CDR3: CASSRGVWAFF
DNA: TGTGCCAGCAGTAGGGGGGTCTGGGCTTTCTTT
J: TRBJ1-1
size: many
length: 11
D: -
V: TRBV11-2

CDR3: CSARDQTRSYEQYF
DNA: TGCAGTGCTAGAGATCAAACTAGATCCTACGAGCAGTACTTC
J: TRBJ2-7
size: few
length: 14
D: -
V: TRBV20-1

CDR3: CASSKARTGTEETQYF
DNA: TGCGCCAGCAGCAAAGCGAGGACAGGGACAGAAGAGACCCAGTACTTC
J: TRBJ2-5
size: many
length: 16
D: TRBD1
V: TRBV4-1

CDR3: CASSSQGTSGGENEQFF
DNA: TGTGCCAGCAGTTCACAGGGTACTAGCGGGGGGGAGAATGAGCAGTTCTTC
J: TRBJ2-1
size: -
length: 17
D: TRBD2
V: TRBV27

CDR3: CSAPGTSTDTQYF
DNA: TGCAGTGCTCCCGGGACTAGCACAGATACGCAGTATTTT
J: TRBJ2-3
size: -
length: 13
D: -
V: TRBV20-1

CDR3: CASSLSRGHQPQHF
DNA: TGTGCCAGCAGTTTATCCAGGGGGCATCAGCCCCAGCATTTT
J: TRBJ1-5
size: few
length: 14
D: TRBD1
V: TRBV27

CDR3: CATSDPGPRGYNEQFF
DNA: TGTGCCACCAGTGACCCCGGACCGAGGGGCTACAATGAGCAGTTCTTC
J: TRBJ2-1
size: few
length: 16
D: -
V: TRBV24-1

CDR3: CASSLGLASTDTQYF
DNA: TGTGCCAGCAGTCTCGGACTAGCGTCTACAGATACGCAGTATTTT
J: TRBJ2-3
size: -
length: 15
D: TRBD2
V: TRBV12-3/TRBV12-4

CDR3: CSASREGTYNEQFF
DNA: TGCAGTGCTAGTCGGGAGGGCACCTACAATGAGCAGTTCTTC
J: TRBJ2-1
size: -
length: 14
D: TRBD2
V: TRBV20-1

CDR3: CASSQASGPGTEAFF
DNA: TGTGCCAGCAGCCAAGCTTCAGGGCCGGGGACTGAAGCTTTCTTT
J: TRBJ1-1
size: -
length: 15
D: -
V: TRBV4-2

CDR3: CASSPGNLYEQYF
DNA: TGTGCCAGCTCACCTGGGAACCTCTACGAGCAGTACTTC
J: TRBJ2-7
size: -
length: 13
D: -
V: TRBV18

CDR3: CSARGALYGYTF
DNA: TGCAGTGCTAGAGGCGCCTTATATGGCTACACCTTC
J: TRBJ1-2
size: few
length: 12
D: -
V: TRBV20-1

CDR3: CAISREDGPNTGERFF
DNA: TGTGCCATCAGCCGGGAAGACGGGCCAAACACCGGGGAGCGGTTTTTT
J: TRBJ2-2
size: -
length: 16
D: -
V: TRBV28

CDR3: CASSLRGTGGYNEQFF
DNA: TGCGCCAGCAGTCTGAGAGGGACAGGGGGCTACAATGAGCAGTTCTTC
J: TRBJ2-1
size: -
length: 16
D: TRBD1
V: TRBV5-1

CDR3: CASSYNIDLTYEQYF
DNA: TGTGCCAGCAGTTACAATATAGACCTAACCTACGAGCAGTACTTC
J: TRBJ2-7
size: -
length: 15
D: -
V: TRBV6-5

CDR3: CSVPAALAYEQYF
DNA: TGCAGTGTCCCGGCGGCACTAGCCTACGAGCAGTACTTC
J: TRBJ2-7
size: -
length: 13
D: -
V: TRBV20-1

CDR3: CASRVGGAYGYTF
DNA: TGTGCCAGCAGGGTAGGCGGCGCCTATGGCTACACCTTC
J: TRBJ1-2
size: few
length: 13
D: -
V: TRBV12-3/TRBV12-4

CDR3: CASSLTPGTDAQYF
DNA: TGTGCCAGCAGCTTAACTCCGGGCACAGATGCGCAGTATTTT
J: TRBJ2-3
size: -
length: 14
D: -
V: TRBV7-9

CDR3: CSPWDGYTF
DNA: TGCTCCCCGTGGGATGGCTACACCTTC
J: TRBJ1-2
size: -
length: 9
D: -
V: TRBV28

CDR3: CASTPPWGEGTEAFF
DNA: TGTGCCAGCACTCCACCCTGGGGGGAGGGCACTGAAGCTTTCTTT
J: TRBJ1-1
size: few
length: 15
D: -
V: TRBV6-1

CDR3: CASSLRGPGQPNEKLFF
DNA: TGCGCCAGCAGCCTACGCGGCCCGGGACAGCCTAATGAAAAACTGTTTTTT
J: TRBJ1-4
size: once
length: 17
D: TRBD1
V: TRBV5-1

CDR3: CASKGRNQGQETQYF
DNA: TGTGCCAGTAAGGGAAGGAACCAGGGACAAGAGACCCAGTACTTC
J: TRBJ2-5
size: -
length: 15
D: -
V: TRBV19

CDR3: CATTPDSSNQPQHF
DNA: TGTGCCACCACTCCGGACAGCTCAAATCAGCCCCAGCATTTT
J: TRBJ1-5
size: -
length: 14
D: -
V: TRBV10-3

CDR3: CSARDVGVPTDTQYF
DNA: TGCAGTGCTAGAGATGTCGGAGTACCCACAGATACGCAGTATTTT
J: TRBJ2-3
size: once
length: 15
D: -
V: TRBV20-1

CDR3: CASSPGQGGKNEQFF
DNA: TGTGCCAGCAGTCCGGGACAGGGTGGTAAAAATGAGCAGTTCTTC
J: TRBJ2-1
size: medium-sized
length: 15
D: TRBD1
V: TRBV28

CDR3: CASSYGTDNSPLHF
DNA: TGTGCCAGCAGTTACGGGACGGATAATTCACCCCTCCACTTT
J: TRBJ1-6
size: -
length: 14
D: -
V: TRBV6-5

CDR3: CASSEQGTLADEQFF
DNA: TGTGCCAGTAGTGAACAGGGGACGTTGGCGGATGAGCAGTTCTTC
J: TRBJ2-1
size: few
length: 15
D: TRBD1
V: TRBV19

CDR3: CSALIQGARASPLHF
DNA: TGCAGTGCTTTAATACAGGGGGCGCGGGCTTCACCCCTCCACTTT
J: TRBJ1-6
size: -
length: 15
D: TRBD1
V: TRBV20-1

CDR3: CSARETGGGDGYTF
DNA: TGCAGTGCTAGAGAAACAGGGGGAGGGGATGGCTACACCTTC
J: TRBJ1-2
size: few
length: 14
D: TRBD1
V: TRBV20-1

CDR3: CASSEGTENSPLHF
DNA: TGCGCCAGCAGTGAAGGGACGGAGAATTCACCCCTCCACTTT
J: TRBJ1-6
size: -
length: 14
D: -
V: TRBV10-1

CDR3: CATSRGVGSREQYF
DNA: TGTGCCACCAGCAGAGGGGTGGGGTCGAGGGAGCAGTACTTC
J: TRBJ2-7
size: few
length: 14
D: -
V: TRBV15

CDR3: CASSPGGGASGSYTHYF
DNA: TGTGCCAGCAGCCCAGGAGGGGGGGCTAGCGGGAGTTATACGCATTATTTT
J: TRBJ2-3
size: few
length: 17
D: TRBD2
V: TRBV11-2

CDR3: CASSPTPPGVKGREQYF
DNA: TGTGCCAGCTCACCGACGCCTCCCGGAGTTAAAGGGCGCGAGCAGTACTTC
J: TRBJ2-7
size: many
length: 17
D: -
V: TRBV18

CDR3: CAWSGPGQYYGYTF
DNA: TGTGCCTGGAGTGGTCCGGGACAGTATTATGGCTACACCTTC
J: TRBJ1-2
size: once
length: 14
D: TRBD1
V: TRBV30

CDR3: CASSLFGAVVEGYTF
DNA: TGTGCCAGCAGCCTATTCGGGGCCGTCGTGGAGGGCTACACCTTC
J: TRBJ1-2
size: -
length: 15
D: -
V: TRBV6-1

CDR3: CASSLVLETQYF
DNA: TGTGCCAGCAGCTTAGTTTTGGAGACCCAGTACTTC
J: TRBJ2-5
size: few
length: 12
D: -
V: TRBV7-9

CDR3: CASRGTGRITSPLHF
DNA: TGTGCCAGCAGGGGGACGGGACGGATTACTTCTCCCCTCCACTTT
J: TRBJ1-6
size: few
length: 15
D: -
V: TRBV27

CDR3: CSARDWDRGYEQYF
DNA: TGCAGTGCTAGAGATTGGGACAGGGGTTACGAGCAGTACTTC
J: TRBJ2-7
size: -
length: 14
D: TRBD1
V: TRBV20-1

CDR3: CASISSGRTQQYF
DNA: TGTGCCAGCATTTCAAGCGGGAGGACCCAGCAGTACTTC
J: TRBJ2-7
size: -
length: 13
D: TRBD2
V: TRBV6-1

CDR3: CASTRPGLAGIYEQYF
DNA: TGTGCCAGCACTCGACCCGGACTAGCGGGGATCTACGAGCAGTACTTC
J: TRBJ2-7
size: few
length: 16
D: TRBD2
V: TRBV6-2/TRBV6-3

CDR3: CASSPTGNLGNEQFF
DNA: TGTGCCAGCAGCCCGACAGGGAACCTCGGCAATGAGCAGTTCTTC
J: TRBJ2-1
size: medium-sized
length: 15
D: TRBD1
V: TRBV7-8

CDR3: CASSAAPGQGVTEAFF
DNA: TGTGCCAGCAGCGCAGCTCCGGGACAGGGCGTCACTGAAGCTTTCTTT
J: TRBJ1-1
size: -
length: 16
D: TRBD1
V: TRBV9

CDR3: CASSLPGQGAFSYEQYF
DNA: TGCGCCAGCAGCTTACCAGGACAGGGGGCCTTCTCCTACGAGCAGTACTTC
J: TRBJ2-7
size: once
length: 17
D: TRBD1
V: TRBV5-1

CDR3: CSAISGASVCQGTQYF
DNA: TGCAGTGCTATCTCGGGGGCTAGCGTATGCCAAGGGACCCAGTACTTC
J: TRBJ2-5
size: -
length: 16
D: -
V: TRBV20-1

CDR3: CASSLGSNTGELFF
DNA: TGTGCCAGTAGCTTAGGGTCGAACACCGGGGAGCTGTTTTTT
J: TRBJ2-2
size: -
length: 14
D: -
V: TRBV19

CDR3: CASRPGTGYEQYF
DNA: TGTGCCAGCAGGCCCGGGACAGGATACGAGCAGTACTTC
J: TRBJ2-7
size: -
length: 13
D: TRBD1
V: TRBV16

CDR3: CASSLGQGGTGELFF
DNA: TGCGCCAGCAGCTTGGGACAGGGGGGCACCGGGGAGCTGTTTTTT
J: TRBJ2-2
size: -
length: 15
D: TRBD1
V: TRBV5-1

CDR3: CAGIQEYGGYTF
DNA: TGTGCCGGCATCCAAGAGTACGGTGGCTACACCTTC
J: TRBJ1-2
size: -
length: 12
D: -
V: TRBV9

CDR3: CASSLGQAGADTQYF
DNA: TGTGCCAGCAGCCTCGGACAGGCCGGCGCAGATACGCAGTATTTT
J: TRBJ2-3
size: -
length: 15
D: TRBD1
V: TRBV12-3/TRBV12-4

CDR3: CASTSTPGQGNSYEQYF
DNA: TGTGCCAGCACCTCTACACCGGGACAGGGAAACTCCTACGAGCAGTACTTC
J: TRBJ2-7
size: -
length: 17
D: TRBD1
V: TRBV6-1

CDR3: CASSPGTSGGSFF
DNA: TGTGCCAGCAGTCCCGGGACTAGCGGGGGGTCGTTCTTC
J: TRBJ2-1
size: few
length: 13
D: TRBD2
V: TRBV12-3/TRBV12-4

CDR3: CSASLFGTGSYGYTF
DNA: TGCAGTGCTAGCTTATTCGGGACAGGATCCTATGGCTACACCTTC
J: TRBJ1-2
size: few
length: 15
D: TRBD1
V: TRBV20-1

CDR3: CASSGGPSGKYEQYF
DNA: TGTGCCAGCAGTGGGGGACCGAGCGGAAAGTACGAGCAGTACTTC
J: TRBJ2-7
size: few
length: 15
D: -
V: TRBV25-1